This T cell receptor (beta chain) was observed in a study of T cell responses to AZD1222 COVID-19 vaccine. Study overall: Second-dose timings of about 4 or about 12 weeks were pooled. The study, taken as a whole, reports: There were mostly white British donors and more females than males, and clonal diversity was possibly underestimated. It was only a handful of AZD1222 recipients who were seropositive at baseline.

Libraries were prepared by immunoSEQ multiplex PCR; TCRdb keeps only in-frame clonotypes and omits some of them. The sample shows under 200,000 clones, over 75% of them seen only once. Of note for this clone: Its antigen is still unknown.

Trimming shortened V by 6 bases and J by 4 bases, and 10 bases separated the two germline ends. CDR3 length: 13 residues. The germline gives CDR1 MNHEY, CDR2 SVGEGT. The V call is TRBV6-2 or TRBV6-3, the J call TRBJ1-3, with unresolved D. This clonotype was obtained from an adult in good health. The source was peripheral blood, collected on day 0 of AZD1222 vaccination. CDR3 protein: CASSGLQGNTIYF. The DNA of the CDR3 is TGTGCCAGCAGCGGACTTCAGGGAAACACCATATATTTT.